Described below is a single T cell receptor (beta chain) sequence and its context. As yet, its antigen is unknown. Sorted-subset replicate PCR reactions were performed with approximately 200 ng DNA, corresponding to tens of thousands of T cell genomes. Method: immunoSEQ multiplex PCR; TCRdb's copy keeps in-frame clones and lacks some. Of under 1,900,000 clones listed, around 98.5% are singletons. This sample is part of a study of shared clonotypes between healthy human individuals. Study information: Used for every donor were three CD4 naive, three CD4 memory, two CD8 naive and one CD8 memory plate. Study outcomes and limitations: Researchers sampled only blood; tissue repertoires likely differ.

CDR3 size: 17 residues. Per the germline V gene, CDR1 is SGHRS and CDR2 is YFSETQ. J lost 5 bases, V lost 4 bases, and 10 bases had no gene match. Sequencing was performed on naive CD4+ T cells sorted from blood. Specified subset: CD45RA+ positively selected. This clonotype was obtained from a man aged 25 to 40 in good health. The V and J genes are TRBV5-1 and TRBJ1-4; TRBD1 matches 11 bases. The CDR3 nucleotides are TGCGCCAGCAGCCCCGGACAGGGGGCGCGTAGGAATGAAAAACTGTTTTTT. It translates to CASSPGQGARRNEKLFF. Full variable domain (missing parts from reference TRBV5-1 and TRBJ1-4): KAGVTQTPRYLIKTRGQQVTLSCSPISGHRSVSWYQQTPGQGLQFLFEYFSETQRNKGNFPGRFSGRQFSNSRSEMNVSTLELGDSALYLCASSPGQGARRNEKLFFGSGTQLSVL.